The next 21 T cell receptor beta chains were all read from a single sample in a study of cytomegalovirus exposure and HLA in healthy donors. The PCR used 60 Vbeta and 13 Jbeta primers. Clones were sequenced by immunoSEQ multiplex PCR, and TCRdb holds only the in-frame ones, with some missing. The table lists about 190,000 clones, about 85% of them singletons. Sequencing input: PBMCs. The receptor source for this set is a boy between 2 and 10 years old in good health and CMV-seronegative.

V is TRBV30 and J is TRBJ1-1; weak D call: TRBD1 (6 bases). The germline V gene has CDR1 GTSNPN and CDR2 SVGIG (reference sequence). Deletions cut 5 bases from V and 13 bases from J, with 8 bases between. This CDR3 comprises 8 residues. The CDR3 DNA reads TGTGCCTGGGAGGACAGTTTCTTT. Translated, it gives CAWEDSFF.

The genes are TRBV27 and TRBJ1-5, with no clear D. V lost 2 bases, J lost 5 bases, and 7 bases lay in between. The CDR3 runs to 13 residues. Germline-derived CDR1 and CDR2 are MNHEY and SMNVEV (reference sequence). CDR3 in amino acids: CASSLEPYQPQHF. The CDR3 nucleotides read TGTGCCAGCAGTTTAGAGCCTTATCAGCCCCAGCATTTT.

This chain uses TRBV7-6 with TRBJ2-7; 7 positions agree with TRBD2. This CDR3 is built from 14 residues. Per germline, CDR1 SGHVS and CDR2 FNYEAQ. V gave up 7 bases and J gave up 2 bases; unmatched junction bases: 8. DNA for the CDR3: TGTGCCAGCACCCCCAGGGAGGGTACCTACGAGCAGTACTTC. It yields the protein CASTPREGTYEQYF.

The genes are TRBV11-3 and TRBJ2-3; perhaps TRBD1 as D (6 bases). The CDR3 sequence is 14 residues long. V lost 1 base and J 4 bases, leaving 9 bases between the germline ends. Germline values: CDR1 SGHNT, CDR2 YENEEA. The CDR3 loop reads CASSLARGSDTQYF. The CDR3 DNA reads TGTGCCAGCAGCTTAGCCAGGGGTTCAGATACGCAGTATTTT.

This chain links TRBV30 with TRBJ1-1, with D perhaps TRBD1 (6 bases). CDR1 and CDR2 from the germline V gene are GTSNPN and SVGIG (reference sequence). The germline V and J ends were trimmed by 5 bases and 2 bases, with 18 bases remaining between them. The CDR3 totals 15 residues. The CDR3 reads CAWDTDRSANTEAFF. Here the CDR3 DNA reads TGTGCCTGGGATACCGACAGGTCAGCAAACACTGAAGCTTTCTTT.

The table lists this clone with a count of one. At one of its ends the junction is not consistent with the germline gene, which may arise from a read error. The CDR3 nucleotides are TGCGCCAGCAGCTTGGAGGGGACTAGCGGGACCGGGGAGCTGCTTTTT. It specifies CASSLEGTSGTGELLF. This chain joins TRBV5-1 and TRBJ2-2, with TRBD2 matching over 13 bases. Germline V lookup: CDR1 SGHRS, CDR2 YFSETQ. The CDR3 has 16 amino acids.

The gene calls are TRBV5-1 and TRBJ1-2; D remains ambiguous. V lost 1 base and J 4 bases, leaving 11 bases between the germline ends. Germline CDR1 reads SGHRS; CDR2 reads YFSETQ. The CDR3 extends over 14 amino acids. The CDR3 sequence: CASSLLGRFYGYTF. The CDR3 bases are TGCGCCAGCAGCTTGCTAGGCCGATTCTATGGCTACACCTTC.

The genes are TRBV5-4 and TRBJ1-3, with D unclear. The CDR3 totals 14 residues. Trimming took 4 bases from V and 0 from J, leaving 8 bases between them. Germline assignment: CDR1 SGHNT and CDR2 YYREEE (reference sequence). CDR3 DNA: TGTGCCAGCAGCCCCTGGGCCTCTGGAAACACCATATATTTT. Translating gives CASSPWASGNTIYF.

The CDR3 here is CASSGNRVTEAFF. DNA for the CDR3: TGTGCCAGCAGTGGAAACAGGGTTACTGAAGCTTTCTTT. V and J are TRBV6-5 and TRBJ1-1; TRBD1 is a possible D gene (6 bases). V was pared by 5 bases and J by 5 bases, with 12 bases between. This CDR3 has 13 amino acids. CDR1 and CDR2 (germline): MNHEY, SVGAGI.

The chain recombines TRBV7-2 with TRBJ2-1; 10 positions agree with TRBD2. V shed 5 bases, J shed 1 base, and the junction held 2 bases outside the gene matches. This CDR3 comprises 15 residues. Germline V CDR1 and CDR2: SGHTA, FQGNSA. This CDR3 is CASSELAGSYNEQFF. The CDR3 DNA reads TGTGCCAGCAGCGAACTAGCGGGATCCTACAATGAGCAGTTCTTC.

This chain uses TRBV2 with TRBJ1-6, with TRBD1 matching over 8 bases. After removal of 4 bases from V and 6 bases from J, the junction contained 2 bases not matched to a gene. CDR3 length: 14 residues. CDR1 is SNHLY, CDR2 FYNNEI, per germline. CDR3 nucleotides: TGTGCCAGCAGTGTGCAGGGGGCTAATTCACCCCTCCACTTT. Residues: CASSVQGANSPLHF.

This chain links TRBV5-1 with TRBJ1-3, with D uncertain. CDR3 size: 13 residues. Trimming stripped 5 bases from V and 0 bases from J, with 6 bases between. Germline V lookup: CDR1 SGHRS, CDR2 YFSETQ. The CDR3 DNA sequence: TGCGCCAGCAGTGTCTACTCTGGAAACACCATATATTTT. The encoded protein is CASSVYSGNTIYF.

The V gene is TRBV28, the J gene TRBJ1-6; tentatively, D is TRBD1 (5 bases). Trimming cost V 5 bases and J 5 bases, with 13 bases left between them. The CDR3 spans 15 residues. Germline lookup yields CDR1 MDHEN and CDR2 SYDVKM. The CDR3 reads CASSSREGNNSPLHF. The DNA of the CDR3 is TGTGCCAGCAGTAGCAGGGAGGGTAATAATTCACCCCTCCACTTT.

This chain links TRBV30 with TRBJ1-1; D is unresolved. V was shortened by 2 bases and J by 10 bases, with 11 bases between the two germline ends. Germline V gene sequence: CDR1 GTSNPN, CDR2 SVGIG (reference sequence). CDR3 size: 11 residues. This CDR3 is CAWSPRFGAFF. CDR3 nucleotide sequence: TGTGCCTGGAGTCCCAGGTTCGGAGCTTTCTTT. Supplemented by reference TRBV30 and TRBJ1-1, the full variable domain reads SQTIHQWPATLVQPVGSPLSLECTVEGTSNPNLYWYRQAAGRGLQLLFYSVGIGQISSEVPQNLSASRPQDRQFILSSKKLLLSDSGFYLCAWSPRFGAFFGQGTRLTVV.

This clone was observed a single time. The V call is TRBV10-1, the J call TRBJ2-1; 7 bases map to TRBD1. Germline V gene sequence: CDR1 WNHNN, CDR2 SYGVQD (reference sequence). J gave up 2 bases and V 8 bases, and 9 bases lay outside the gene matches. This CDR3 is 15 amino acids long. The CDR3 protein is CASPITGATYNEQFF. DNA for the CDR3: TGCGCCAGCCCAATAACAGGGGCCACCTACAATGAGCAGTTCTTC.

The chain recombines TRBV28 with TRBJ1-6; 12 bases fit TRBD1. Germline V lookup: CDR1 MDHEN, CDR2 SYDVKM. The J segment lost 9 bases and the V segment lost 5 bases, leaving 8 bases of the junction unmatched. The CDR3 sequence is 16 residues long. The CDR3 loop reads CASSALGQGASSPLHF. In DNA, the CDR3 is TGTGCCAGCAGTGCGCTGGGACAGGGGGCGTCTTCACCCCTCCACTTT.

CDR3 sequence (DNA): TGTGCCAGCTCACCAGAAAGCGGGAGCCAAGAGACCCAGTACTTC. Residues: CASSPESGSQETQYF. V and J are TRBV18 and TRBJ2-5, with TRBD2 matching 8 bases. V gave up 2 bases and J gave up 1 base; unmatched junction bases: 3. The CDR3 is 15 residues long. Looked up from germline, CDR1 is KGHSH and CDR2 is LQKENI.

This chain uses TRBV5-1 with TRBJ2-1; possibly TRBD1 for D (6 bases). The CDR3 loop spans 15 amino acids. Germline-derived CDR1 and CDR2 are SGHRS and YFSETQ. V was pared by 3 bases and J by 9 bases, with 19 bases between. The CDR3 spells CASSSRPAGDPEQFF. The CDR3 bases are TGCGCCAGCAGCTCGCGACCCGCAGGGGATCCTGAGCAGTTCTTC.

This clone appeared once. The gene calls are TRBV9 and TRBJ2-1; 8 bases are shared with TRBD2. The CDR3 covers 12 residues. J lost 15 bases, V lost 4 bases, and 9 bases had no gene match. Germline CDR1 is SGDLS and CDR2 is YYNGEE. CDR3 amino acids: CASSPPGLDLFF. CDR3 DNA sequence: TGTGCCAGCAGCCCTCCGGGACTAGATCTGTTCTTC.

The chain joins TRBV28 to TRBJ2-7, with TRBD1 identical over 7 bases. This CDR3 region has 17 residues. Losses at the gene ends were 6 bases for V and 4 bases for J; bases not matched to a gene: 18. Germline V CDR1 and CDR2: MDHEN, SYDVKM. Written as DNA, the CDR3 is TGTGCCAGCAGCCTCCCTACCGGACAGGCCCGGATATACGAGCAGTACTTC. Protein product: CASSLPTGQARIYEQYF.

The genes are TRBV28 and TRBJ2-1; TRBD2 aligns across 10 bases. V lost 5 bases, J lost 1 base, and 5 bases stayed unmatched. The CDR3 runs to 16 residues. CDR1 and CDR2 from the germline V gene are MDHEN and SYDVKM. The CDR3 reads CASSRPSGSSYNEQFF. DNA of the CDR3: TGTGCCAGCAGTCGGCCTAGCGGGAGTTCCTACAATGAGCAGTTCTTC.